This is a list of T cell receptor beta chains from one sample in a study of blood T cell repertoires in COVID-19. Assay used: immunoSEQ multiplex PCR; TCRdb lists only in-frame clones, some missing. This table has under 90,000 clones, 80% appearing once. Sequenced material: peripheral blood. The receptors were gathered from a woman older than 75 with active or convalescent COVID-19. CDR3s include the opening cysteine and the closing phenylalanine or tryptophan. A D gene is named only where the DNA matches it firmly.

TRBJ2-1 | TRBD1 | TRBV5-1 | CASSLNQGAYNEQFF
TRBJ1-3 | - | TRBV4-2 | CASSQGTPGNTIYF
TRBJ1-3 | - | TRBV28 | CASSLDRGSGNTIYF
TRBJ2-1 | TRBD2 | TRBV7-2 | CASSSYGGILNEQFF
TRBJ2-1 | - | TRBV11-2 | CASSLDATVDEQFF
TRBJ2-5 | TRBD2 | TRBV5-1 | CASSLGLAGGETQYF
TRBJ1-5 | - | TRBV6-4 | CASSRTEDQPQHF
TRBJ1-3 | - | TRBV5-1 | CASSWTAGNTIYF
TRBJ2-5 | - | TRBV19 | CASIPRGFRETQYF
TRBJ1-4 | - | TRBV12-3/TRBV12-4 | CASSLWGREKLFF
TRBJ2-7 | - | TRBV28 | CASSLGGGTAEQYF
TRBJ2-7 | - | TRBV7-2 | CASSLEQLTYEQYF
TRBJ2-5 | - | TRBV11-3 | CASSPTLGTQYF
TRBJ1-2 | - | TRBV25-1 | CASSGLGGGNYGYTF
TRBJ2-5 | TRBD2 | TRBV10-3 | CAISSLAGGEETQYF
TRBJ2-1 | TRBD1 | TRBV7-8 | CASSSRQGSYNEQFF
TRBJ2-1 | - | TRBV5-1 | CASSPTSRVNEQFF
TRBJ2-2 | - | TRBV6-2/TRBV6-3 | CASSGTATGELFF
TRBJ2-3 | TRBD2 | TRBV4-2 | CASSQGTSGLTDTQYF
TRBJ1-6 | - | TRBV6-5 | CASRGGRNNSPLHF
TRBJ2-5 | TRBD2 | TRBV2 | CASRMVGLAGGVETQYF
TRBJ1-6 | - | TRBV12-3/TRBV12-4 | CASSLQGSPLHF
TRBJ2-3 | TRBD2 | TRBV2 | CASSTGTSGRATDTQYF
TRBJ2-7 | - | TRBV28 | CASTDHTGLPPEQYF
TRBJ2-7 | TRBD1 | TRBV5-1 | CASSFMTGRSYEQYF
TRBJ2-7 | TRBD2 | TRBV5-6 | CASSWGYGTSGRANEQYF
TRBJ1-5 | - | TRBV19 | CASTPPRGRNQPQHF
TRBJ2-5 | - | TRBV12-3/TRBV12-4 | CASSPRETQYF
TRBJ2-1 | - | TRBV4-2 | CASSQPDGLYNEQFF
TRBJ1-4 | - | TRBV5-1 | CASSPARADNEKLFF
TRBJ1-2 | TRBD1 | TRBV6-5 | CASSYSIGTGGGYTF
TRBJ1-1 | TRBD1 | TRBV14 | CASSPGTGSVITEAFF
TRBJ2-7 | - | TRBV2 | CASRFRDIYEQYF
TRBJ2-1 | TRBD2 | TRBV7-2 | CASSLTSGSYEQFF
TRBJ1-1 | TRBD1 | TRBV19 | CASSLSPSQGDTEAFF
TRBJ1-2 | - | TRBV12-3/TRBV12-4 | CASSLMPGDGYTF
TRBJ2-7 | TRBD1 | TRBV6-5 | CASRQGTGWHEQYF
TRBJ2-3 | TRBD2 | TRBV3-1/TRBV3-2 | CASSQGLAGAPDTQYF
TRBJ2-1 | - | TRBV6-5 | CASTGTRAYNEQFF
TRBJ2-1 | TRBD2 | TRBV28 | CASRLAGGGEQFF
TRBJ1-1 | TRBD1 | TRBV19 | CASSKGGQGAMAVRAFF
TRBJ2-7 | TRBD1 | TRBV27 | CASRPDRGLSVYEQYF
TRBJ1-4 | - | TRBV6-1 | CASSEAVGGNEKLFF
TRBJ1-2 | TRBD1 | TRBV2 | CASSERQGAGISNYGYTF
TRBJ2-5 | TRBD1 | TRBV2 | CASATDRTQETQYF
TRBJ2-5 | TRBD1 | TRBV19 | CASRRTGRQETQYF
TRBJ2-5 | TRBD2 | TRBV13 | CASSFWLAGETQYF
TRBJ1-2 | TRBD1 | TRBV13 | CASSKDRGRGYGYTF
TRBJ1-4 | - | TRBV4-2 | CASSQDTGGRNGEKLFF
TRBJ2-1 | TRBD2 | TRBV6-4 | CASSKLAGAYNEQFF
TRBJ2-1 | TRBD1 | TRBV7-9 | CASSSSLGQGLSYNEQFF
TRBJ1-2 | - | TRBV28 | CASSGFYGYTF
TRBJ1-1 | TRBD1 | TRBV6-5 | CASRVAPDRDSFF
TRBJ2-7 | TRBD2 | TRBV7-2 | CASSLERVSSGRSYEQYF
TRBJ1-5 | TRBD1 | TRBV6-2/TRBV6-3 | CASSRQGAEGNQPQHF